What follows are 3 T cell receptor beta chains derived from one specimen sequenced in a study of T cell responses to AZD1222 COVID-19 vaccine. Profiling relied on immunoSEQ multiplex PCR, and the TCRdb table lists in-frame clones only, not all of them. The table lists some 180,000 clones, 90% to 95% of them singletons. Sequenced material: peripheral blood, taken 28 days after the second dose of the MenACWY control vaccine. These receptors all stem from an adult who received the MenACWY meningococcal vaccine as a control.

The genes are TRBV3-1 (or the pseudogene TRBV3-2) and TRBJ1-5; D is perhaps TRBD1 (5 bases). The CDR3 is 13 amino acids. Germline CDR1 is LGHDT and CDR2 is YNNKEL (reference sequence). V lost 4 bases and J lost 4, with 8 bases in between. In DNA form, the CDR3 reads TGTGCCAGCAGCCCAAGGGGTAATCAGCCCCAGCATTTT. Encoded protein: CASSPRGNQPQHF.

This sequence joins TRBV7-9 and TRBJ1-1, with 7 bases aligning to TRBD1. Germline V gives CDR1 SEHNR, CDR2 FQNEAQ (reference sequence). With 5 bases clipped from V and 3 bases from J, the junction kept 9 bases outside the gene matches. This CDR3 is built from 15 residues. The CDR3 DNA reads as TGTGCCAGCAGCGCCCTACAGGGGACGCACACTGAAGCTTTCTTT. This sequence encodes CASSALQGTHTEAFF.

The V gene is TRBV3-1 (or the pseudogene TRBV3-2), the J gene TRBJ1-6; TRBD1 is a possible D gene (5 bases). The CDR3 is 17 amino acids. Trimming left V 0 bases short and J 4 bases short, with 13 bases between. In germline, CDR1 is LGHDT, CDR2 YNNKEL (reference sequence). CDR3 nucleotide sequence: TGTGCCAGCAGCCAAGAGTTGAGGGCAGGGTATAATTCACCCCTCCACTTT. This codes for CASSQELRAGYNSPLHF.